This T cell receptor beta chain was documented in a study of blood T cell repertoires in COVID-19. In the original analysis: Estimated nucleated cell counts came from reference gene primer amplification. Generated by immunoSEQ multiplex PCR, the TCRdb table keeps only in-frame clones and is missing some. D and trimming come from the DNA, and the V and J calls and clone size come from that table. The data show 85,000 to 100,000 clones, with about 82% seen just once and 10% to 15% held by the top ten. CDR1 and CDR2 (germline): SGHDT, YYEEEE. The CDR3 length is 18 residues. The V and J ends lost 5 bases and 1 base, in that order; junction bases with no gene match: 13. This clone came up once.

The TCR comes from a woman aged 55-69 years in a cohort sampled during active or convalescent COVID-19. The chain carries TRBV5-6 and TRBJ1-5, with 9 bases matching TRBD1. Sequencing input: peripheral blood. CDR3 nucleotides: TGTGCCAGCAGGTTGCCGGGACAGGGCGAGGGAAGCAATCAGCCCCAGCATTTT. Translated, it gives CASRLPGQGEGSNQPQHF.